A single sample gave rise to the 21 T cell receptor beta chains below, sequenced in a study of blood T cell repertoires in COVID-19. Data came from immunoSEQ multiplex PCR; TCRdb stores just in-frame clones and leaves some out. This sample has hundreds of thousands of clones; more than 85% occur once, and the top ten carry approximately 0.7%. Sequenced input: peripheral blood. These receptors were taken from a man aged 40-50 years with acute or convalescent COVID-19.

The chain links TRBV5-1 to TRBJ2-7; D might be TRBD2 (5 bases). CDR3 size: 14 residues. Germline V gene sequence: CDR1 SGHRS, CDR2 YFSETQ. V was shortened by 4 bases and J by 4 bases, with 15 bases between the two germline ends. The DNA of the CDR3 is TGCGCCAGCAGCCCGGAGGCAGGAAGTTACGAGCAGTACTTC. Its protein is CASSPEAGSYEQYF.

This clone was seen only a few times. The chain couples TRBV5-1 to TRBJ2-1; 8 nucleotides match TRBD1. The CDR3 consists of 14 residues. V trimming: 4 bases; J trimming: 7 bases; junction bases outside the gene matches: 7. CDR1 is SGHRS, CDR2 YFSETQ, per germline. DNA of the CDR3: TGCGCCAGCAGCACGAGCGACAGGGGAAATGAGCAGTTCTTC. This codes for CASSTSDRGNEQFF.

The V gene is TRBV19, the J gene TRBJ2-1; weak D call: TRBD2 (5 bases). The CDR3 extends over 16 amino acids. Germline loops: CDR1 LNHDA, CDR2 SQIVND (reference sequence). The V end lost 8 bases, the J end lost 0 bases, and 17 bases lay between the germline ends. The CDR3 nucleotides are TGTGCCAGTCTTCGGACTGGAAGAAGCTCCTACAATGAGCAGTTCTTC. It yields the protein CASLRTGRSSYNEQFF.

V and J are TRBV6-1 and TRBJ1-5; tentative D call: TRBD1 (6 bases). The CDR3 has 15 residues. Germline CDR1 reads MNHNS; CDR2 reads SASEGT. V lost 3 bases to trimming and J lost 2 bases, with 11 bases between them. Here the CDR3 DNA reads TGTGCCAGCAGTGATCATCCAGGGGGCAATCAGCCCCAGCATTTT. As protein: CASSDHPGGNQPQHF.

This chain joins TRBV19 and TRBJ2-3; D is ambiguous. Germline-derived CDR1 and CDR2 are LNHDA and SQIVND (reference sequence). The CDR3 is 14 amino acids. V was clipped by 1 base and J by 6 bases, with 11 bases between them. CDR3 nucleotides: TGTGCCAGTAGTATAGGCCGCCCAGGCGATACGCAGTATTTT. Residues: CASSIGRPGDTQYF. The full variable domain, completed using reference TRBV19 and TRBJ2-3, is DGGITQSPKYLFRKEGQNVTLSCEQNLNHDAMYWYRQDPGQGLRLIYYSQIVNDFQKGDIAEGYSVSREKKESFPLTVTSAQKNPTAFYLCASSIGRPGDTQYFGPGTRLTVL.

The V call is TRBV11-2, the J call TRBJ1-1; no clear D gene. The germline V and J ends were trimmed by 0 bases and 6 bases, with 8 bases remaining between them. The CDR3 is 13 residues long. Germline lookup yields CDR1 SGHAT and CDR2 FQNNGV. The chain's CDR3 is CASSLDLDAEAFF. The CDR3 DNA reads TGTGCCAGCAGCTTAGATCTAGACGCTGAAGCTTTCTTT.

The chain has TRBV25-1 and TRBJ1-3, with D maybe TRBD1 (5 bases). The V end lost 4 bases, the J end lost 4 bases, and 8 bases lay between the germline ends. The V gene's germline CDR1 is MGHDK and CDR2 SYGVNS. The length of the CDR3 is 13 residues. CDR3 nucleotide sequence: TGTGCCAGCAGTGCCCACAGGGGAAACACCATATATTTT. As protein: CASSAHRGNTIYF.

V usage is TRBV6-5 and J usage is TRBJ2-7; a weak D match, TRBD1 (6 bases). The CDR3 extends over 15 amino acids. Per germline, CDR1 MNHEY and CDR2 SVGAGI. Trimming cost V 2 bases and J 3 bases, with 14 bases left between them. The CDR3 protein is CASSYRDISIYEQYF. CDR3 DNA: TGTGCCAGCAGTTACCGGGACATTTCAATCTACGAGCAGTACTTC.

DNA of the CDR3: TGTGCCAGCAGCAGTGGTTTGAGCGGGGCAATGCAGTACTTC. Translating gives CASSSGLSGAMQYF. V usage is TRBV2 and J usage is TRBJ2-7; TRBD2 matches at 7 bases. Trimming removed 6 bases from V and 9 bases from J; junction bases left unmatched: 14. Per germline, CDR1 SNHLY and CDR2 FYNNEI. The CDR3 length is 14 residues.

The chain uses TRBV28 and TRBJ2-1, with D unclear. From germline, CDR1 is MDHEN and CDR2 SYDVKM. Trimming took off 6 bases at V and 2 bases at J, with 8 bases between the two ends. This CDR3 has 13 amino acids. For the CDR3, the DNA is TGTGCCAGCAGGTTGGCTGCCTACAATGAGCAGTTCTTC. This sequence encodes CASRLAAYNEQFF.

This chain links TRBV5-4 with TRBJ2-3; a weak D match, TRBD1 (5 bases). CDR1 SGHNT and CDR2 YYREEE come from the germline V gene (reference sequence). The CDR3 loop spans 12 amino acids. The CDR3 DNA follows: TGTGCACAAAAAGGGGCAGGAGATACGCAGTATTTT. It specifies CAQKGAGDTQYF.

The CDR3 nucleotides read TGTGCCAGCTCACCAGATTCCAGGCTAAACTATGGCTACACCTTC. Protein: CASSPDSRLNYGYTF. The chain employs TRBV18 and TRBJ1-2; D is unresolved. V dropped 2 bases and J dropped 2 bases, with 12 bases sitting between them. CDR3 length: 15 amino acids. Germline V gene lookup returns CDR1 KGHSH and CDR2 LQKENI.

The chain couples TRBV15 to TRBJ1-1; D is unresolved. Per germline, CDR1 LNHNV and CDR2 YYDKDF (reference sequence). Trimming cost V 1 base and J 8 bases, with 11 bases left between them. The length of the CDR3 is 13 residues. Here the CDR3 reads CATSRGPLEEAFF. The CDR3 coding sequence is TGTGCCACCAGCAGAGGCCCCCTGGAGGAAGCTTTCTTT. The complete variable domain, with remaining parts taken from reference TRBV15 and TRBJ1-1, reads DAMVIQNPRYQVTQFGKPVTLSCSQTLNHNVMYWYQQKSSQAPKLLFHYYDKDFNNEADTPDNFQSRRPNTSFCFLDIRSPGLGDTAMYLCATSRGPLEEAFFGQGTRLTVV.

This CDR3 is CASSIDQGLSYNEQFF. Here the CDR3 DNA reads TGTGCCAGTAGTATAGATCAGGGGTTGTCCTACAATGAGCAGTTCTTC. The chain joins TRBV19 to TRBJ2-1, with D tentatively TRBD1 (6 bases). This CDR3 has 16 residues. CDR1 LNHDA and CDR2 SQIVND come from the germline V gene (reference sequence). V lost 0 bases, J lost 1 base, and 10 bases lay in between. Looking up the rest from reference TRBV19 and TRBJ2-1 gives the full variable domain: DGGITQSPKYLFRKEGQNVTLSCEQNLNHDAMYWYRQDPGQGLRLIYYSQIVNDFQKGDIAEGYSVSREKKESFPLTVTSAQKNPTAFYLCASSIDQGLSYNEQFFGPGTRLTVL.

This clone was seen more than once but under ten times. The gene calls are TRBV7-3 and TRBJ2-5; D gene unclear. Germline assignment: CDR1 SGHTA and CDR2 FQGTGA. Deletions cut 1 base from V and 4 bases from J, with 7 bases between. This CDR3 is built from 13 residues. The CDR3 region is CASSLISSETQYF. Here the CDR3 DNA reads TGTGCCAGCAGCTTAATAAGCTCAGAGACCCAGTACTTC.

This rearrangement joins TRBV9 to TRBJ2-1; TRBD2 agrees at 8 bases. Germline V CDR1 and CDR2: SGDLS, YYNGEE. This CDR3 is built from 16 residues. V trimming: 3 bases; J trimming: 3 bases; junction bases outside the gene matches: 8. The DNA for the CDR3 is TGTGCCAGCAGCGGACGAGCGGGAGCCCTCTACAATGAGCAGTTCTTC. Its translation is CASSGRAGALYNEQFF.

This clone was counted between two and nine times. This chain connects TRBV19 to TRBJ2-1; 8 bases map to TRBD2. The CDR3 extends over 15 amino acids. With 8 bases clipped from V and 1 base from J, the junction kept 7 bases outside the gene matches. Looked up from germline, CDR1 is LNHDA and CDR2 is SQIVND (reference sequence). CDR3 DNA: TGTGCCAGTGGGGGCGGGAGGCTTTCCTACAATGAGCAGTTCTTC. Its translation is CASGGGRLSYNEQFF.

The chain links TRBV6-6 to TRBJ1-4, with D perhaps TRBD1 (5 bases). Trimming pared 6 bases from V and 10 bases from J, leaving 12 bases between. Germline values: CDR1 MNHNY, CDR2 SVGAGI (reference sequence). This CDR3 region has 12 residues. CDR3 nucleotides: TGTGCCAGCAGCCGGGACGGGGGAAAACTGTTTTTT. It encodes CASSRDGGKLFF.

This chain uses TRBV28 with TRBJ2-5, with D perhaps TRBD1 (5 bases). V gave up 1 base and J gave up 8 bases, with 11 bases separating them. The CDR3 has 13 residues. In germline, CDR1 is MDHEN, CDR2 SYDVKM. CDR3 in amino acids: CASSLLDTGTQYF. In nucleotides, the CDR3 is TGTGCCAGCAGTTTATTGGACACTGGTACCCAGTACTTC.

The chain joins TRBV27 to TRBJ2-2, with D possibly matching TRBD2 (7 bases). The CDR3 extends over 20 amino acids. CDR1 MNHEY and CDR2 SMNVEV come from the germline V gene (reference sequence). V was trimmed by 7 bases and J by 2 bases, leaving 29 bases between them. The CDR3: CASTLRSPGGPILNTGELFF. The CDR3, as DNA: TGTGCCAGCACCTTACGAAGCCCGGGGGGCCCTATTCTTAACACCGGGGAGCTGTTTTTT.

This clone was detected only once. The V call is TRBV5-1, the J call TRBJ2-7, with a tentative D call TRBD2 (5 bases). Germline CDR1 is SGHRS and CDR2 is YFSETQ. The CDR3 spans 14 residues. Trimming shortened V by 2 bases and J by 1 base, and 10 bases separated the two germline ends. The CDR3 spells CASSLEGSSYEQYF. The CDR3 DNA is TGCGCCAGCAGCTTAGAGGGCTCTTCCTACGAGCAGTACTTC.